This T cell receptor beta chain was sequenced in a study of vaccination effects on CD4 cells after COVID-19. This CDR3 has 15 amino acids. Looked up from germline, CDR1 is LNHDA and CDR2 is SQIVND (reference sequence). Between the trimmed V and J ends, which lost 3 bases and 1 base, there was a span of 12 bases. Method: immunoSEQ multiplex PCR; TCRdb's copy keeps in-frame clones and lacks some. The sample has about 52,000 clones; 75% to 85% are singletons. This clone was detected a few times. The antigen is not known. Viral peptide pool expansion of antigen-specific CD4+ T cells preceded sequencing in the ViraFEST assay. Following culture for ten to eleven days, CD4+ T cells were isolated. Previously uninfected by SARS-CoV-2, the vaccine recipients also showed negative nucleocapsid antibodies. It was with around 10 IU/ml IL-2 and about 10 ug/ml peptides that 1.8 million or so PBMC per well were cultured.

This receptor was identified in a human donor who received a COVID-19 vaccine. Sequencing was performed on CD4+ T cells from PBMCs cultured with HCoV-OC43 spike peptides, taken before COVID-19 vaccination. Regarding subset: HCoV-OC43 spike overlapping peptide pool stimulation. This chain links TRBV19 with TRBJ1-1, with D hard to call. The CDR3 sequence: CASSIPGRPNTEAFF. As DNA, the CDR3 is TGTGCCAGTAGTATCCCCGGGAGACCGAACACTGAAGCTTTCTTT.